Shown below are 16 T cell receptor beta chains from a single sample sequenced in a study of T cells in Graves' hyperthyroidism and ophthalmopathy. From RNA transcripts, TCR beta CDR3 regions were amplified. First-round RT-PCR with HTBI primers amplified the TCR CDR3 region. TCRdb reanalysed the multiplex PCR reads using MiXCR and keeps one entry per CDR3 protein. The sample lists 250,000 or so distinct CDR3 sequences; 15% were seen once. Sequenced material: blood. The source of these receptors is a woman aged 45-59 years with Graves' hyperthyroidism that later progressed to Graves' ophthalmopathy.

This clonotype came up many times. V is TRBV7-8 and J is TRBJ2-7; possible D gene TRBD1, 6 bases. Germline CDR1 is SGHVS and CDR2 is FQNEAQ. Trimming left V 2 bases short and J 4 bases short, with 15 bases between. CDR3 size: 15 residues. The CDR3 sequence: CASSLKAGAWYEQYF. In DNA form, the CDR3 reads TGTGCCAGCAGCTTAAAGGCAGGGGCTTGGTACGAGCAGTACTTC.

This clonotype occurred many times. The chain couples TRBV3-1 to TRBJ2-2; the D gene is possibly TRBD1 (5 bases). CDR3 length: 15 amino acids. Trimming removed 4 bases at V and 4 bases at J, with 13 bases between. Germline values: CDR1 LGHDT, CDR2 YNNKEL (reference sequence). The CDR3 spells CASSPRVSVTGELFF. The CDR3 region has the DNA TGTGCCAGCAGCCCCAGGGTTTCGGTCACCGGGGAGCTGTTTTTT.

This clonotype has at least ten counts. The chain combines TRBV30 with TRBJ1-2, with 11 bases aligning to TRBD1. Losses at the gene ends were 6 bases for V and 4 bases for J; bases not matched to a gene: 10. Germline V gene data show CDR1 as GTSNPN and CDR2 as SVGIG (reference sequence). The CDR3 consists of 15 residues. CDR3 sequence (DNA): TGTGCCTGTGACCGGACAGGGGGCGCCGGCTATGGCTACACCTTC. Translating gives CACDRTGGAGYGYTF.

In its sample, this clonotype was seen many times. The chain combines TRBV12-3 or TRBV12-4 with TRBJ2-3; 7 bases fit TRBD2. The CDR3 is made up of 13 amino acids. With V trimmed by 6 bases and J by 7 bases, 7 bases remained unmatched. CDR3 sequence (DNA): TGTGCCAGCAGCCCCGGGGGGAGGCATACGCAGTATTTT. Translated: CASSPGGRHTQYF.

This chain connects TRBV24-1 to TRBJ2-5; 9 positions match TRBD1. The CDR3 extends over 16 amino acids. V lost 9 bases and J lost 4; bases outside the gene matches: 14. Germline loops: CDR1 KGHDR, CDR2 SFDVKD. The CDR3 nucleotides are TGTGCCACCGCCGGACAGGGGAGAGCGGGTGGAGAGACCCAGTACTTC. Its protein is CATAGQGRAGGETQYF.

This clonotype was seen a few times. The chain is built from TRBV9 and TRBJ2-2; D gene ambiguous. This CDR3 spans 15 amino acids. Germline assignment: CDR1 SGDLS and CDR2 YYNGEE. With 0 bases removed from V and 1 base from J, the gap between germline ends came to 7 bases. For the CDR3, the DNA is TGTGCCAGCAGCGTAGTGGCAGAGAACACCGGGGAGCTGTTTTTT. Encoded protein: CASSVVAENTGELFF.

The sample holds many counts of this clonotype. This chain connects TRBV2 to TRBJ1-1, with 8 nucleotides matching TRBD1. The germline CDR1 and CDR2 sequences are SNHLY and FYNNEI. Trimming at V came to 8 bases and at J to 6 bases, leaving 11 bases not matched to a gene. The CDR3 covers 14 residues. CDR3 in DNA: TGTGCCAGCCCCCCCCGGCAGGGGGCCGCTGAAGCTTTCTTT. Amino acid sequence: CASPPRQGAAEAFF.

This clonotype has a count of ten or more. The rearrangement links TRBV28 to TRBJ2-5, with 8 bases matching TRBD2. Germline V gene lookup returns CDR1 MDHEN and CDR2 SYDVKM. V gave up 6 bases and J gave up 1 base; unmatched junction bases: 1. This CDR3 is built from 13 residues. CDR3 DNA: TGTGCCAGCAGCGGGAGGGCCCAAGAGACCCAGTACTTC. It translates to CASSGRAQETQYF.

The sample holds many counts of this clonotype. The chain carries TRBV28 and TRBJ1-6; D not resolved. From germline, CDR1 is MDHEN and CDR2 SYDVKM. The CDR3 totals 16 residues. Trimming pared 1 base from V and 9 bases from J, leaving 16 bases between. The chain's CDR3 is CASSLSSGSFGSPLHF. The DNA for the CDR3 is TGTGCCAGCAGTTTATCCTCCGGGTCCTTCGGTTCACCCCTCCACTTT.

The V and J genes are TRBV11-2 and TRBJ2-2; TRBD2 aligns across 10 bases. This CDR3 has 15 amino acids. Trimming took 3 bases from V and 7 from J; bases not matched to a gene: 5. Germline-derived CDR1 and CDR2 are SGHAT and FQNNGV. Written as DNA, the CDR3 is TGTGCCAGCAGCTTCGGACTAGCGGATTACGGGGAGCTGTTTTTT. Amino acid sequence: CASSFGLADYGELFF. The full variable domain, its missing parts supplied by reference TRBV11-2 and TRBJ2-2, is EAGVAQSPRYKIIEKRQSVAFWCNPISGHATLYWYQQILGQGPKLLIQFQNNGVVDDSQLPKDRFSAERLKGVDSTLKIQPAKLEDSAVYLCASSFGLADYGELFFGEGSRLTVL.

The chain recombines TRBV19 with TRBJ1-2; no definite D call. Trimming removed 3 bases from V and 1 base from J, with 9 bases in between. The CDR3 sequence is 14 residues long. Germline-derived CDR1 and CDR2 are LNHDA and SQIVND (reference sequence). The chain's CDR3 is CASSIWTRNYGYTF. The CDR3 DNA reads TGTGCCAGTAGTATTTGGACCCGTAACTATGGCTACACCTTC.

This clonotype has a single count. A much bigger clone sits one base away, suggesting this may be a read error. The chain has TRBV5-5 and TRBJ2-1, with D perhaps TRBD1 (5 bases). The CDR3 spans 16 residues. Germline V gives CDR1 SGHKS, CDR2 YYEKEE (reference sequence). Here the CDR3 DNA reads TGTGTCAGCAACCCTCGGAGCAGGGCGGTTTACAATGAGCAGTTCTTC. Translating it yields CVSNPRSRAVYNEQFF.

Ten or more counts support this clonotype. The gene calls are TRBV2 and TRBJ2-3; 13 nucleotides align to TRBD2. The CDR3 is 15 residues long. Looked up from germline, CDR1 is SNHLY and CDR2 is FYNNEI. With 8 bases clipped from V and 1 base from J, the junction kept 3 bases outside the gene matches. As DNA, the CDR3 is TGTGCCAGCGAAGGACTAGCGGGAGGCACAGATACGCAGTATTTT. This encodes CASEGLAGGTDTQYF.

A few counts support this clonotype. The chain has TRBV25-1 and TRBJ2-7; 9 bases align to TRBD1. The CDR3 has 14 amino acids. Germline assignment: CDR1 MGHDK and CDR2 SYGVNS. With 6 bases clipped from V and 2 bases from J, the junction kept 5 bases outside the gene matches. CDR3 amino acids: CASRAGQGTYEQYF. CDR3 nucleotides: TGTGCCAGCAGAGCCGGACAGGGGACCTACGAGCAGTACTTC.

Many counts were recorded for this clonotype. The J gene is TRBJ2-5, the V gene TRBV6-1, with D tentatively TRBD1 (6 bases). Trimming took 5 bases from V and 5 from J, leaving 21 bases between them. The germline V gene has CDR1 MNHNS and CDR2 SASEGT. The CDR3 loop spans 16 amino acids. In nucleotides, the CDR3 is TGTGCCAGCAGTTCAGGGAACAGGGTCGGGGTCGAGACCCAGTACTTC. Its protein product is CASSSGNRVGVETQYF.

In this sample, this clonotype turned up many times. V usage is TRBV5-5 and J usage is TRBJ1-2; D ambiguous. Trimming removed 0 bases from V and 7 bases from J, with 7 bases in between. The CDR3 sequence is 12 residues long. Germline CDR1 is SGHKS and CDR2 is YYEKEE (reference sequence). The CDR3, as DNA: TGTGCCAGCAGCTTGGATGGCGCTGGCTACACCTTC. Its protein is CASSLDGAGYTF.